The 26 T cell receptor beta chains presented below share a single source sample, sequenced in a study of T cell repertoires in cytomegalovirus infection (dated by TCRdb to between 2017 and 2020). The listed sequencing device is Illumina HiSeq 1500. Using fastp at Q25 and MiXCR, TCRdb reprocessed the public reads and kept productive beta chains. Rows with one shared CDR3 protein collapse into an entry with the most common genes and DNA. The sample table contains around 450,000 distinct CDR3 sequences; only one count was recorded for roughly 10% of them. The top ten constitute 10% of the sample. Sequenced input: PBMCs. These receptors originate from a human donor in good health (CMV status not recorded). Some clones in this sample may be carry-over from other donors' samples.

There are many counts of this clonotype. The V gene is TRBV7-9, the J gene TRBJ2-1, with 9 bases fitting TRBD2. Germline V CDR1 and CDR2: SEHNR, FQNEAQ (reference sequence). This CDR3 spans 18 amino acids. The V gene end was trimmed by 6 bases and the J gene end by 0 bases; junction bases not matched to a gene: 12. The CDR3, as DNA: TGTGCCAGCAGTTGGTTTCGCGGGAGGGCCGGCTCCTACAATGAGCAGTTCTTC. Encoded protein: CASSWFRGRAGSYNEQFF. The entire variable domain, with the rest obtained from reference TRBV7-9 and TRBJ2-1, is as follows: DTGVSQNPRHKITKRGQNVTFRCDPISEHNRLYWYRQTLGQGPEFLTYFQNEAQLEKSRLLSDRFSAERPKGSFSTLEIQRTEQGDSAMYLCASSWFRGRAGSYNEQFFGPGTRLTVL.

The rearrangement uses TRBV3-1 and TRBJ1-1; D is uncertain. V shed 6 bases and J shed 3 bases, with 11 bases lying between them. Germline CDR1 is LGHDT and CDR2 is YNNKEL (reference sequence). This CDR3 has 13 amino acids. The CDR3 nucleotides read TGTGCCAGCAGTTATGGAGTGGACACTGAAGCTTTCTTT. Protein sequence: CASSYGVDTEAFF.

This clonotype showed up just a few times. V usage is TRBV7-9 and J usage is TRBJ2-5; D is unclear. This CDR3 region has 13 residues. Trimming took off 1 base at V and 7 bases at J, with 10 bases between the two ends. The germline CDR1 and CDR2 sequences are SEHNR and FQNEAQ (reference sequence). The DNA of the CDR3 is TGTGCCAGCAGCTTAGAAGGTAGAGGGACCCAGTACTTC. It is translated as CASSLEGRGTQYF.

This clonotype was picked up many times. In DNA, the CDR3 is TGTGCCAGTAGTATCATACCGGGAGACAAAAACATTCAGTACTTC. It encodes CASSIIPGDKNIQYF. J is TRBJ2-4 and V is TRBV19, with a tentative D call TRBD2 (6 bases). Germline-derived CDR1 and CDR2 are LNHDA and SQIVND (reference sequence). The CDR3 extends over 15 amino acids. V was clipped by 3 bases and J by 3 bases, with 12 bases between them. The full variable domain, in which reference TRBV19 and TRBJ2-4 provide the parts outside the CDR3, is DGGITQSPKYLFRKEGQNVTLSCEQNLNHDAMYWYRQDPGQGLRLIYYSQIVNDFQKGDIAEGYSVSREKKESFPLTVTSAQKNPTAFYLCASSIIPGDKNIQYFGAGTRLSVL.

This clonotype was seen repeatedly, ten times or more. The chain couples TRBV12-3 or TRBV12-4 to TRBJ2-7; tentatively, D is TRBD1 (6 bases). V shed 6 bases and J shed 6 bases, with 12 bases lying between them. The CDR3 length is 12 residues. The CDR3 spells CASRATGGEQYF. For the CDR3, the DNA is TGTGCCAGCAGGGCGACAGGAGGCGAGCAGTACTTC.

The rearrangement links TRBV15 to TRBJ1-5; D not certain. Trimming cost V 0 bases and J 6 bases, with 12 bases left between them. CDR3 length: 15 residues. Per germline, CDR1 LNHNV and CDR2 YYDKDF (reference sequence). This CDR3 reads CATSRDPLNGQPQHF. Written as DNA, the CDR3 is TGTGCCACCAGCAGAGACCCTTTGAACGGTCAGCCCCAGCATTTT.

The sample holds many counts of this clonotype. The chain joins TRBV7-8 to TRBJ2-7, with D possibly TRBD2 on 6 matching bases. Between the trimmed V and J ends, which lost 2 bases and 3 bases, there was a span of 17 bases. This CDR3 contains 16 residues. Germline CDR1 and CDR2: SGHVS and FQNEAQ. CDR3 DNA sequence: TGTGCCAGCAGCTTAAGTTTCAGCGGGCAGCACTACGAGCAGTACTTC. It translates to CASSLSFSGQHYEQYF.

This clonotype showed up many times. The rearrangement uses TRBV28 and TRBJ1-4; 7 bases line up with TRBD1. V lost 3 bases, J lost 8 bases, and 12 bases stayed unmatched. CDR3 length: 16 residues. The germline CDR1 and CDR2 sequences are MDHEN and SYDVKM. The CDR3 coding sequence is TGTGCCAGCAGTTTGAGCAGTACGACAGGGCAGGAAAAACTGTTTTTT. Its translation is CASSLSSTTGQEKLFF.

This clonotype was recorded a few times. The rearrangement uses TRBV4-1 and TRBJ2-1; 14 bases line up with TRBD2. The V and J ends lost 3 bases and 9 bases, in that order; junction bases with no gene match: 10. This CDR3 is built from 17 residues. Germline-derived CDR1 and CDR2 are MGHRA and YSYEKL. The CDR3 loop is CASSHHPGLAGEGEQFF. CDR3 DNA: TGCGCCAGCAGCCATCACCCGGGACTAGCGGGAGAGGGTGAGCAGTTCTTC.

This clonotype was detected ten times or more. The chain recombines TRBV4-1 with TRBJ1-2; D gene ambiguous. This CDR3 spans 12 amino acids. Germline V gene data show CDR1 as MGHRA and CDR2 as YSYEKL. The V end lost 0 bases, the J end lost 8 bases, and 7 bases lay between the germline ends. The CDR3 loop reads CASSQDPNGYTF. DNA of the CDR3: TGCGCCAGCAGCCAAGATCCTAACGGCTACACCTTC.

This clonotype was counted many times. This chain uses TRBV29-1 with TRBJ1-1; D is unclear. The CDR3 has 12 residues. In germline, CDR1 is SQVTM, CDR2 ANQGSEA. V dropped 4 bases and J dropped 1 base, with 7 bases sitting between them. CDR3 amino acids: CSVVGANTEAFF. The CDR3 DNA sequence: TGCAGCGTTGTTGGAGCGAACACTGAAGCTTTCTTT.

This clonotype was seen many times. The DNA of the CDR3 is TGTGCCAGCAGTTTCCAGGGTTATAATGAAAAACTGTTTTTT. Residues: CASSFQGYNEKLFF. This sequence joins TRBV12-3 or TRBV12-4 and TRBJ1-4; TRBD1 might be the D (5 bases). The length of the CDR3 is 14 residues. The ends were cut back, 3 bases at V and 4 bases at J, with 9 bases in the middle.

This clonotype has a count of ten or more. The chain uses TRBV20-1 and TRBJ1-2, with 7 nucleotides matching TRBD1. CDR3 length: 15 residues. V shed 5 bases and J 4 bases; nucleotides not matched to a gene: 13. CDR1 and CDR2 from the germline V gene are DFQATT and SNEGSKA (reference sequence). The CDR3: CSADREQPLFYGYTF. CDR3 in DNA: TGCAGTGCTGACAGGGAGCAGCCTTTGTTCTATGGCTACACCTTC.

V usage is TRBV6-5 and J usage is TRBJ2-2; D is unclear. The V gene lost 4 bases and the J gene lost 6 bases, with 6 bases spanning the gap. CDR1 MNHEY and CDR2 SVGAGI come from the germline V gene. This CDR3 contains 12 residues. The CDR3 DNA sequence: TGTGCCAGCAGTTCCCGAGCCGGGGAGCTGTTTTTT. Amino acid sequence: CASSSRAGELFF.

In this sample, this clonotype turned up many times. The chain links TRBV11-2 to TRBJ2-1; 12 bases map to TRBD1. The CDR3 has 16 residues. CDR1 is SGHAT and CDR2 is FQNNGV in the germline V gene. V gave up 5 bases and J gave up 6 bases; unmatched junction bases: 8. The CDR3 DNA reads as TGTGCCAGCAGCACTTTTAGGGGACAGGGGGCCAATGAGCAGTTCTTC. Amino acid sequence: CASSTFRGQGANEQFF.

This clonotype was counted at least ten times. J is TRBJ2-7 and V is TRBV28; 10 bases agree with TRBD2. Germline lookup yields CDR1 MDHEN and CDR2 SYDVKM. Trimming at V came to 5 bases and at J to 4 bases, leaving 14 bases not matched to a gene. This CDR3 is 17 amino acids long. CDR3 DNA: TGTGCCAGCAGTGGGAGCGGGAGGGCCGGGGCGTGGTACGAGCAGTACTTC. Translation gives CASSGSGRAGAWYEQYF.

This clonotype appeared many times. This chain connects TRBV7-8 to TRBJ1-3, with D maybe TRBD1 (5 bases). The CDR3 extends over 15 amino acids. CDR1 is SGHVS and CDR2 is FQNEAQ in the germline V gene. Trimming stripped 5 bases from V and 2 bases from J, with 13 bases between. The DNA of the CDR3 is TGTGCCAGCAGCCCACGGGAAGGGGCTGGAAACACCATATATTTT. Its translation: CASSPREGAGNTIYF.

On this clonotype: Lacking the conserved final phenylalanine or tryptophan, this CDR3 likely reflects a read error. The J gene is TRBJ1-4, the V gene TRBV23-1; TRBD1 matches at 10 bases. TRBV23-1 counts as an open reading frame of uncertain function. This CDR3 has 17 amino acids. Trimming cost V 10 bases and J 4 bases; bases outside gene matches: 15. CDR3 sequence: CANRQGAFRTLNEKLFS. DNA of the CDR3: TGCGCCAACAGACAGGGGGCGTTTAGGACCCTTAATGAAAAACTGTTTTCT.

This clonotype turned up a few times. V is TRBV2 and J is TRBJ2-2; D may be TRBD2 (5 bases). Germline V gene lookup returns CDR1 SNHLY and CDR2 FYNNEI. Trimming removed 4 bases from V and 5 bases from J, with 8 bases in between. The CDR3 runs to 13 residues. The CDR3 coding sequence is TGTGCCAGCAGTGTTCTAGCAACCGGGGAGCTGTTTTTT. Its protein product is CASSVLATGELFF.

This clonotype was counted many times. The gene calls are TRBV6-1 and TRBJ1-3; TRBD1 agrees at 7 bases. The V segment lost 7 bases and the J segment 1 base; nucleotides outside the gene matches: 7. CDR3 size: 15 residues. Per the germline V gene, CDR1 is MNHNS and CDR2 is SASEGT. DNA for the CDR3: TGTGCCAGCACCCGGGACAGCGCATCTGGAAACACCATATATTTT. As protein: CASTRDSASGNTIYF.

Only a few counts were recorded for this clonotype. The chain uses TRBV5-5 and TRBJ2-2; D perhaps matches TRBD1 (5 bases). Trimming removed 4 bases at V and 5 bases at J, with 18 bases between. This CDR3 region has 16 residues. From germline, CDR1 is SGHKS and CDR2 YYEKEE (reference sequence). The CDR3 loop reads CASSLQLGPGTGELFF. As DNA, the CDR3 is TGTGCCAGCAGCCTTCAACTGGGGCCCGGGACCGGGGAGCTGTTTTTT.

This clonotype was recorded at least ten times. This chain uses TRBV5-6 with TRBJ2-1, with 7 bases lining up with TRBD1. The CDR3 spans 12 residues. Germline V gene lookup returns CDR1 SGHDT and CDR2 YYEEEE. After removal of 5 bases from V and 6 bases from J, the junction contained 2 bases not matched to a gene. The CDR3 spells CASRTGFNEQFF. DNA for the CDR3: TGTGCCAGCAGGACAGGGTTCAATGAGCAGTTCTTC.

This clonotype was seen many times. V is TRBV7-9 and J is TRBJ2-7, with TRBD1 identical over 9 bases. V lost 5 bases to trimming and J lost 0 bases; unmatched junction nucleotides: 8. CDR1 is SEHNR and CDR2 is FQNEAQ in the germline V gene (reference sequence). The CDR3 extends over 16 amino acids. The CDR3 DNA reads TGTGCCAGCAGCCAAGGACAGGGGAAGTCCTCCTACGAGCAGTACTTC. Translation: CASSQGQGKSSYEQYF. Combining the CDR3 with reference TRBV7-9 and TRBJ2-7 gives the whole variable domain DTGVSQNPRHKITKRGQNVTFRCDPISEHNRLYWYRQTLGQGPEFLTYFQNEAQLEKSRLLSDRFSAERPKGSFSTLEIQRTEQGDSAMYLCASSQGQGKSSYEQYFGPGTRLTVT.

This clonotype was counted ten times or more. The chain is built from TRBV20-1 and TRBJ2-1, with 12 bases identical to TRBD2. The CDR3 length is 14 residues. Germline CDR1 is DFQATT and CDR2 is SNEGSKA (reference sequence). The V gene end was trimmed by 3 bases and the J gene end by 3 bases; junction bases not matched to a gene: 0. The CDR3 reads CSARGLAGYNEQFF. CDR3 bases: TGCAGTGCTAGGGGACTAGCGGGCTACAATGAGCAGTTCTTC.

The V and J genes are TRBV2 and TRBJ2-2, with 7 bases that match TRBD2. CDR3 length: 13 residues. Germline values: CDR1 SNHLY, CDR2 FYNNEI. The junction had 5 bases not matched to a gene; V was cut back by 7 bases and J by 6 bases. This CDR3 is CASTVLAAGELFF. CDR3 sequence (DNA): TGTGCCAGCACCGTGCTAGCGGCCGGGGAGCTGTTTTTT.

CDR3 coding DNA: TGTGCCAGCAGCGTGACACAGGGATTGGAGACCCAGTACTTC. The encoded protein is CASSVTQGLETQYF. This rearrangement joins TRBV9 to TRBJ2-5; perhaps TRBD1 as D (6 bases). The CDR3 has 14 residues. Germline CDR1 reads SGDLS; CDR2 reads YYNGEE. Trimming shortened V by 2 bases and J by 5 bases, and 13 bases separated the two germline ends.